This T cell receptor beta chain was sequenced for a study of blood T cell repertoires in COVID-19. Measured with immunoSEQ multiplex PCR; TCRdb has only the in-frame clones, and not every one. The sample carries almost 400,000 clones, around nine tenths recorded once. Of note for this clone: Other DNA sequences in the same sample also yield this CDR3.

This CDR3 is built from 13 residues. From germline, CDR1 is SGHTA and CDR2 FQGNSA. The V gene lost 5 bases and the J gene lost 2 bases, with 7 bases spanning the gap. The clonotype comes from a woman aged 25 to 39 who had recovered from COVID-19. The sequencing input was PBMCs or T cells enriched from blood (not recorded which). The genes are TRBV7-2 and TRBJ1-5; D is ambiguous. The CDR3 spells CASSVRGNQPQHF. CDR3 coding DNA: TGTGCCAGCAGCGTGCGCGGCAATCAGCCCCAGCATTTT.